This TCR beta chain was captured by sequencing in a study of CD8+ T cells in alopecia areata. As to treatment: oral pan-JAK inhibitor, 5-10 mg twice daily. It was from alopecia areata patients that lesional scalp punch biopsies and peripheral blood were collected. Investigators sorted PBMCs to obtain both CD4+ and CD8+ T cells. The germline gives CDR1 ENHRY, CDR2 SYGVKD. The CDR3 extends over 15 amino acids. The V gene lost 10 bases and the J gene lost 0 bases, with 16 bases spanning the gap. Following RNA extraction, reverse transcription yielded cDNA that acted as the sequencing template. Assay: immunoSEQ multiplex PCR; the TCRdb copy retains only in-frame clones and omits some. The sample carries around 100,000 clones, 55% to 75% recorded once.

This TCR was recovered from a human donor with alopecia areata. The source was CD8+ T cells sorted from blood, collected at approximately week 56, from a patient treated with tofacitinib. The genes are TRBV10-3 and TRBJ1-3; no clear D. The CDR3 DNA follows: TGTGCCACCCTTCGCGGGGAGAGCTCTGGAAACACCATATATTTT. Protein: CATLRGESSGNTIYF.